The present T cell receptor (beta chain) was sequenced within a study of glioma-infiltrating T cells. This clonotype was seen at least ten times. Its matching antigen is unknown. TCR alpha and beta CDR3 regions were amplified from RNA using iRepertoire nested multiplex PCR. Tissue mRNA or PBMC total RNA, 100-400 ng, went into one-step reverse transcription and amplification. TCRdb reanalysed the multiplex PCR reads using MiXCR and keeps one entry per CDR3 protein. Of under 150,000 distinct CDR3 sequences in the sample, more than 35% are singletons; the top ten hold around 20%. Study-wide points: Very few CDR3 sequences were shared between tissue and blood. Above-expected tissue-blood divergence occurred in all gliomas, most in low-grade ones.

The receptor was derived from a human donor with low-grade glioma or glioblastoma, undergoing nonglioma brain surgery, or in good health (not recorded which). The source material was glioma tissue, nonneoplastic brain tissue, or PBMCs (not recorded which).

The CDR3 region has the DNA TGTGCCAGCAGTTACGCCGACAGGGTTGACGAGCAGTACTTC. Translation gives CASSYADRVDEQYF. The V and J genes are TRBV6-6 and TRBJ2-7; 7 nucleotides match TRBD1. The CDR3 consists of 14 residues. Germline CDR1 is MNHNY and CDR2 is SVGAGI (reference sequence). J was trimmed by 5 bases and V by 2 bases; bases with no gene match: 6.